The T cell receptor beta chain described here comes from a study of shared clonotypes between healthy human individuals. For the study at large: The study enrolled two women and three men aged 18 to 49.

Every subset had its genomic DNA shared out evenly among several immunoSEQ plates. DNA at approximately 200 ng, roughly 30,000 T cell genomes, went into sorted-subset replicate PCRs. Assay: immunoSEQ multiplex PCR; the TCRdb copy retains only in-frame clones and omits some. The data contain fewer than 2.5 million clones, 80% to 95% of them singletons. The V end lost 3 bases, the J end lost 0 bases, and 16 bases lay between the germline ends. CDR1 and CDR2 from the germline V gene are SGDLS and YYNGEE. This CDR3 contains 17 residues. The source is a man between 18 and 35 years old in good health. Some clones in this sample may be carry-over from other donors' samples. The chain links TRBV9 to TRBJ1-3, with D perhaps matching TRBD1 (6 bases). Sequences were obtained from naive CD4+ T cells from PBMCs. Specified subset: CD45RA+ positively selected. The CDR3 region has the DNA TGTGCCAGCAGCGCCCGGGGGGCGGATGTCTCTGGAAACACCATATATTTT. Translating it yields CASSARGADVSGNTIYF.